The rows below give T cell receptor beta chains drawn from one sample of a study of resident and recirculating memory T cells in vitiligo. Measured with immunoSEQ multiplex PCR; TCRdb has only the in-frame clones, and not every one. This sample yields fewer than 80,000 clones, of which 90% to 95% are seen a single time; about 4.9% belongs to the top ten. The sequenced sample was blood. The receptors were sampled from a male donor with vitiligo. The CDR3 runs from the conserved cysteine through the conserved F or W.

v_call	cdr3_aa
TRBV6-5	CASSETGAGANVLTF
TRBV28	CASDPVLRIANTEAFF
TRBV28	CASRNREKYSPLHF
TRBV28	CAIGLAAQETQYF
TRBV5-4	CASSLASNEKLFF
TRBV9	CASSVRTGGTDTQYF
TRBV28	CASSPGTASSYEQYF
TRBV19	CASSIGVADGYTF
TRBV15	CATSRVLGTGRKQFF
TRBV4-1	CASSQPAQRATDTQYF
TRBV10-3	CAITHGQGNSPLHF
TRBV5-1	CASSLDQSGGVYEQYF
TRBV10-3	CAISGTGGGELFF
TRBV30	CAWKGYYEQYF
TRBV7-3	CASSYVRDTGELFF
TRBV21-1	CASSKVKGLAGGYTGELFF
TRBV4-1	CASSQEGFGGRRSGANVLTF
TRBV6-5	CASSPDRGAYNEQFF
TRBV6-6	CASSWLQGQGTEAFF
TRBV29-1	CSVTGGIYNEQFF
TRBV6-1	CASSDPGQSSNQPQHF
TRBV10-3	CAISNRNEAFF
TRBV7-2	CASSWGVRNEQYF
TRBV6-6	CASTSTGEYSPLHF
TRBV28	CASSYAGLASNQPQHF
TRBV6-5	CASSFGPGYGYTF
TRBV4-3	CASSQGPPGQRFYGYTF
TRBV10-3	CAIRGGTGASGANVLTF
TRBV13	CASSLAGGDSPYEQYF
TRBV10-2	CASSSYNQPQHF
TRBV5-6	CASSLLGNRGRPGELFF
TRBV29-1	CSVEVGGGAAGLEAFF
TRBV4-3	CASSQEGIGRDEQYF
TRBV5-1	CASSLAPAGGSEQYF
TRBV11-2	CASSQGTMGGRGQYF
TRBV29-1	CSVGYVEAFF
TRBV28	CASSSETGWVTEAFF
TRBV20-1	CSARRGDTQYF
TRBV5-1	CASSPGTGGNQPQHF
TRBV5-6	CASSLARAITGELFF